The rows below give T cell receptor beta chains drawn from one sample of a study of PD-L1 blockade in urothelial cancer. Sequencing used immunoSEQ multiplex PCR; TCRdb keeps in-frame clones, though not all of them. The table has some 53,000 clones, around 79% seen once. The sample here was PBMCs, taken around atezolizumab (anti-PD-L1) treatment. The receptors shown here come from a man aged 65-85 years with urothelial cancer. CDR3s include the opening cysteine and the closing phenylalanine or tryptophan. The order of the fields is CDR3 DNA, CDR3 protein, clone size, J gene, V gene, D gene. The D gene is left open where the match is weak. Not all rows give a size; the values are once, few, many and, for expanded clones, a class.

DNA: TGTGCCAGCTCACCCCTCGTCCTAATCCCGGACACTGAAGCTTTCTTT
CDR3: CASSPLVLIPDTEAFF
size: -
J: TRBJ1-1
V: TRBV18
D: -

DNA: TGTGCCAGCCACAGCCAGGGTTTTGGCAATCAGCCCCAGCATTTT
CDR3: CASHSQGFGNQPQHF
size: -
J: TRBJ1-5
V: TRBV28
D: -

DNA: TGTGCCAGCAGCCTGGGACTAGCGGGAGGGGATGAGCAGTTCTTC
CDR3: CASSLGLAGGDEQFF
size: once
J: TRBJ2-1
V: TRBV7-9
D: TRBD2

DNA: TGTGCCAGCAGCGTGGACAGGGGAGGCACAGATACGCAGTATTTT
CDR3: CASSVDRGGTDTQYF
size: few
J: TRBJ2-3
V: TRBV7-8
D: TRBD1

DNA: TGTGCCACCTCAACCGTGGAGGGGGCTGAGACCCAGTACTTC
CDR3: CATSTVEGAETQYF
size: -
J: TRBJ2-5
V: TRBV10-3
D: -

DNA: TGCGCCAGCAGCTGGACGGGACAGGGGAAGACCGGGGAGCTGTTTTTT
CDR3: CASSWTGQGKTGELFF
size: -
J: TRBJ2-2
V: TRBV5-1
D: TRBD1

DNA: TGTGCCAGCAGCAGGAGGACAGGGCTGAACACTGAAGCTTTCTTT
CDR3: CASSRRTGLNTEAFF
size: once
J: TRBJ1-1
V: TRBV5-8
D: TRBD1

DNA: TGTGCCAGCAGCGGACCGGGACAGGCCGGTTACGGCTACACCTTC
CDR3: CASSGPGQAGYGYTF
size: -
J: TRBJ1-2
V: TRBV7-8
D: TRBD1

DNA: TGTGCCAGCAGCTTGGGGCAGGGCGGGATCCATGAGCAGTTCTTC
CDR3: CASSLGQGGIHEQFF
size: -
J: TRBJ2-1
V: TRBV2
D: -

DNA: TGTGCCAGCTCACCACCCGGACTAGCGGGACGCGGAGATACGCAGTATTTT
CDR3: CASSPPGLAGRGDTQYF
size: -
J: TRBJ2-3
V: TRBV18
D: TRBD2

DNA: TGTGCCAGCAGTTTCTCAGGGGGCCGCACTGAAGCTTTCTTT
CDR3: CASSFSGGRTEAFF
size: -
J: TRBJ1-1
V: TRBV28
D: TRBD1

DNA: TGCGCCAGCAGCACGGGCACAGATACGCAGTATTTT
CDR3: CASSTGTDTQYF
size: -
J: TRBJ2-3
V: TRBV5-1
D: -

DNA: TGCGCCAGCAGTGAAGTAGGGGGGACCCAGTACTTC
CDR3: CASSEVGGTQYF
size: once
J: TRBJ2-5
V: TRBV4-1
D: -

DNA: TGTGCCAGCAGACGAGATATCAGGGAGACCCAGTACTTC
CDR3: CASRRDIRETQYF
size: -
J: TRBJ2-5
V: TRBV7-2
D: -

DNA: TGTGCCAGTAGTCCTCGGACACAGGGTGGGGAGCTGTTTTTT
CDR3: CASSPRTQGGELFF
size: -
J: TRBJ2-2
V: TRBV19
D: -

DNA: TGTGCCAGCAGCTCCCGACCCGCCGGGAATGAGCAGTTCTTC
CDR3: CASSSRPAGNEQFF
size: -
J: TRBJ2-1
V: TRBV9
D: -

DNA: TGTGCTGTTCGGCGGGAGGGGGGGAATGAGCAGTTCTTC
CDR3: CAVRREGGNEQFF
size: -
J: TRBJ2-1
V: TRBV19
D: TRBD2

DNA: TGTGCCAGCAGGGCAGGGGGGAGCTCCTACAATGAGCAGTTCTTC
CDR3: CASRAGGSSYNEQFF
size: few
J: TRBJ2-1
V: TRBV7-9
D: -

DNA: TGTGCCAGCAGTATAGCCGGGGAAGCCTATGGCTACACCTTC
CDR3: CASSIAGEAYGYTF
size: once
J: TRBJ1-2
V: TRBV2
D: -

DNA: TGTGCCAGTAGTATAGATCAGGCCCTGAACTATGGCTACACCTTC
CDR3: CASSIDQALNYGYTF
size: -
J: TRBJ1-2
V: TRBV19
D: -

DNA: TGCGCCAGCCGGGTTGTGGCGGGAGATTCCTACGAGCAGTACTTC
CDR3: CASRVVAGDSYEQYF
size: -
J: TRBJ2-7
V: TRBV5-1
D: TRBD2

DNA: TGTGCCAGCAGCCGACGGGACAGGGGGTTCACCTACGAGCAGTACTTC
CDR3: CASSRRDRGFTYEQYF
size: -
J: TRBJ2-7
V: TRBV7-8
D: TRBD1

DNA: TGTGCCAGCAGTTACTCCCTAGCGGGCCCCCTCTACGAGCAGTACTTC
CDR3: CASSYSLAGPLYEQYF
size: -
J: TRBJ2-7
V: TRBV6-5
D: TRBD2

DNA: TGTGCCAGCAGCCCTATGGCAGGAACCCCCTACGAGCAGTACTTC
CDR3: CASSPMAGTPYEQYF
size: -
J: TRBJ2-7
V: TRBV11-3
D: -

DNA: TGTGCCAGCAGCCAAGTCCTCGGGGGTAGCGGGACTAGCACAGATACGCAGTATTTT
CDR3: CASSQVLGGSGTSTDTQYF
size: -
J: TRBJ2-3
V: TRBV4-2
D: TRBD2

DNA: TGCGCCAGCGGGATCGGGACAGGGGGTCCAGCGAAACTGTTTTTT
CDR3: CASGIGTGGPAKLFF
size: -
J: TRBJ1-4
V: TRBV5-1
D: TRBD1

DNA: TGTGCCAGCAGCTTGGCTTCCCGAGGGATCACCGGGGAGCTGTTTTTT
CDR3: CASSLASRGITGELFF
size: few
J: TRBJ2-2
V: TRBV5-4
D: -

DNA: TGTGCCAGCAGCTTGGGGACAGGGAGGTCACCCCTCCACTTT
CDR3: CASSLGTGRSPLHF
size: -
J: TRBJ1-6
V: TRBV5-4
D: TRBD1

DNA: TGTGCCAGCAGCTTGCGGTTTGTGGCAGGGGTTAAAGAGACCCAGTACTTC
CDR3: CASSLRFVAGVKETQYF
size: -
J: TRBJ2-5
V: TRBV5-6
D: -

DNA: TGTGCCAGCTCACCGCGACAGACCTCCTACGAGCAGTACTTC
CDR3: CASSPRQTSYEQYF
size: -
J: TRBJ2-7
V: TRBV18
D: -

DNA: TGCGCCAGCAGCTTGGGTCCAATAGAGACCCAGTACTTC
CDR3: CASSLGPIETQYF
size: once
J: TRBJ2-5
V: TRBV5-1
D: -

DNA: TGTGCCAGCAGCCAAGATCCGCTAGCGGGGGGACAAGAGACCCAGTACTTC
CDR3: CASSQDPLAGGQETQYF
size: -
J: TRBJ2-5
V: TRBV4-2
D: TRBD2

DNA: TGCAGCCCTCCCGACAGGGGCACCGGGGAGCTGTTTTTT
CDR3: CSPPDRGTGELFF
size: once
J: TRBJ2-2
V: TRBV29-1
D: TRBD1

DNA: TGTGCCAGCAGCGTAAAATCCGGGACAGCGAATGAAAAACTGTTTTTT
CDR3: CASSVKSGTANEKLFF
size: once
J: TRBJ1-4
V: TRBV5-6
D: TRBD1

DNA: TGCGCCAGCAGTCCTAGCGGGAACACCTACGAGCAGTACTTC
CDR3: CASSPSGNTYEQYF
size: -
J: TRBJ2-7
V: TRBV4-3
D: TRBD2

DNA: TGCGCCAGCAGCCAGCTGGCAAAAATAGGACAGGGAGGAAGTGTTGATTCACCCCTCCACTTT
CDR3: CASSQLAKIGQGGSVDSPLHF
size: -
J: TRBJ1-6
V: TRBV4-3
D: TRBD1

DNA: TGTGCCAGCCTCCCCTATTGCACAGATACGCAGTATTTT
CDR3: CASLPYCTDTQYF
size: -
J: TRBJ2-3
V: TRBV9
D: -

DNA: TGTGCCTGGAGCGAGGTTGGCAGGGCGAACATTCAGTACTTC
CDR3: CAWSEVGRANIQYF
size: few
J: TRBJ2-4
V: TRBV30
D: -

DNA: TGTGCCAGCAGCTCCGGACTAGCGGGTTTACAAGAGACCCAGTACTTC
CDR3: CASSSGLAGLQETQYF
size: -
J: TRBJ2-5
V: TRBV12-1
D: -

DNA: TGCGCCAGCAGCTTGACTGACGGGATAAGGCACGAGCAGTACTTC
CDR3: CASSLTDGIRHEQYF
size: -
J: TRBJ2-7
V: TRBV5-1
D: -

DNA: TGTGCCAGCTCAGGGGTGGGTGAGCAGTTCTTC
CDR3: CASSGVGEQFF
size: -
J: TRBJ2-1
V: TRBV6-1
D: -

DNA: TGTGCCAGCAGCTTAGCCGACAGGCGGGTTAACTATGGCTACACCTTC
CDR3: CASSLADRRVNYGYTF
size: -
J: TRBJ1-2
V: TRBV7-9
D: -

DNA: TGTGCCAGCAGGCGACCGGGACAGGGGACCTACGAGCAGTACTTC
CDR3: CASRRPGQGTYEQYF
size: -
J: TRBJ2-7
V: TRBV5-5
D: TRBD1

DNA: TGTGCCAGCAGCTTCTCGACTAGCCACCCCTTCAATGAGCAGTTCTTC
CDR3: CASSFSTSHPFNEQFF
size: -
J: TRBJ2-1
V: TRBV9
D: TRBD2

DNA: TGTGCCAGCAGCGTAGGAGGGGGCCCATACAATGAGCAGTTCTTC
CDR3: CASSVGGGPYNEQFF
size: -
J: TRBJ2-1
V: TRBV9
D: TRBD1

DNA: TGTGCCAGCTCACCAGGTAGCGGATTTTACAATGAGCAGTTCTTC
CDR3: CASSPGSGFYNEQFF
size: -
J: TRBJ2-1
V: TRBV18
D: -

DNA: TGCGCCAGCAGCTGGGGGACAGGGGGCTACGAGCAGTACTTC
CDR3: CASSWGTGGYEQYF
size: -
J: TRBJ2-7
V: TRBV5-1
D: TRBD1

DNA: TGCAGCGGTTTAGGGACAGGGGTCACTGAAGCTTTCTTT
CDR3: CSGLGTGVTEAFF
size: -
J: TRBJ1-1
V: TRBV29-1
D: TRBD1